The rows below give T cell receptor beta chains drawn from one sample of a study of human T cells and chemical hapten exposure. TCRdb reprocessed the RACE reads with MiXCR, giving one entry per CDR3 protein. Of fewer than 300,000 distinct CDR3 sequences listed, just under 8% are singletons. The sample here was whole blood, taken in connection with sensitization to the hapten diphenylcyclopropenone (DPC). These receptors were collected from a man aged 18 to 29 with alopecia areata. Some clones in this sample may be carry-over from other donors' samples. The CDR3 runs from the conserved cysteine through the conserved F or W. A D gene is named only where the DNA matches it firmly. Clone size is not always given. Where it is, it says once, few, many or a class for expanded clones.

abundance,v_gene,d_gene,j_gene,CDR3aa,CDR3nt
-,TRBV7-2,-,TRBJ1-3,CASSPEGGYTIYF,TGTGCCAGCAGCCCTGAGGGGGGGTACACCATATATTTT
many,TRBV15,-,TRBJ1-6,CATSRDTAVNNSLLHF,TGTGCCACCAGCAGAGATACGGCAGTGAATAATTCACTCCTCCACTTT
many,TRBV29-1,TRBD1,TRBJ1-6,CSVGQGSESPLHF,TGCAGCGTGGGACAGGGGAGTGAATCACCCCTCCACTTT
many,TRBV6-5,-,TRBJ1-5,CACGRNRNQPQHF,TGTGCATGTGGGCGAAATCGGAATCAGCCCCAGCATTTT
-,TRBV3-1,-,TRBJ1-2,CASNPVGGFSYGYTF,TGTGCCAGCAACCCAGTCGGGGGTTTTTCCTATGGCTACACCTTC
-,TRBV2,TRBD1,TRBJ2-7,CASSGLDRDEQYF,TGTGCCAGCAGTGGGCTGGACAGGGACGAGCAGTACTTC
few,TRBV28,-,TRBJ1-5,CASSLAGQPNQPQHF,TGTGCCAGCAGTTTAGCAGGCCAGCCCAATCAGCCCCAGCATTTT
-,TRBV7-9,-,TRBJ2-2,CASPRARTDLNTGELFF,TGTGCCAGCCCGAGGGCAAGGACGGACTTGAACACCGGGGAGCTGTTTTTT
-,TRBV7-7,-,TRBJ2-2,CASRPDRNTGELFF,TGTGCCAGCAGGCCGGACAGGAACACCGGGGAGCTGTTTTTT
-,TRBV6-5,TRBD1,TRBJ2-3,CASRPDRGGADTQYF,TGTGCCAGCAGACCCGACAGGGGGGGGGCAGATACGCAGTATTTT
many,TRBV7-9,-,TRBJ2-1,CASSLWGRAGVRDNEQFF,TGTGCCAGCAGCTTATGGGGCCGGGCAGGGGTAAGGGACAATGAGCAGTTCTTC
few,TRBV11-1,TRBD2,TRBJ2-5,CASSLAERGERQETQYF,TGTGCCAGCAGCTTAGCGGAGCGGGGGGAACGACAAGAGACCCAGTACTTC
-,TRBV12-3/TRBV12-4,-,TRBJ1-5,CASSSGQHSNQPQHF,TGTGCCAGCAGCTCCGGACAACATAGCAATCAGCCCCAGCATTTT
few,TRBV12-3/TRBV12-4,-,TRBJ1-1,CASLLTGGTEAFF,TGTGCCAGCCTTCTAACCGGGGGCACTGAAGCTTTCTTT
-,TRBV6-5,TRBD1,TRBJ2-5,CASSYSNRGRETQYF,TGTGCCAGCAGTTACTCTAACAGGGGGAGGGAGACCCAGTACTTC
-,TRBV7-9,-,TRBJ2-3,CASSFSPASSTDTQYF,TGTGCCAGCAGCTTTTCCCCTGCCTCTAGCACAGATACGCAGTATTTT
many,TRBV4-3,TRBD2,TRBJ2-3,CASSQDLTGGPLAQYF,TGCGCCAGCAGCCAAGATCTTACGGGGGGGCCCTTGGCGCAGTATTTT
few,TRBV12-3/TRBV12-4,-,TRBJ2-5,CASSSSTGNQETQYF,-
many,TRBV29-1,-,TRBJ1-2,CSVDSRGTNYGYTF,TGCAGCGTTGACAGCCGGGGTACTAACTATGGCTACACCTTC
-,TRBV7-9,-,TRBJ2-5,CASSPAVGVETQYF,TGTGCCAGCAGCCCTGCTGTCGGAGTTGAGACCCAGTACTTC
few,TRBV11-2,-,TRBJ2-1,CASSLGRTFHNEQFF,TGTGCCAGCAGCTTAGGGCGGACTTTTCACAATGAGCAGTTCTTC
-,TRBV2,-,TRBJ2-3,CASREPMGDTQYF,TGTGCCAGCAGAGAGCCGATGGGAGATACGCAGTATTTT
-,TRBV7-2,-,TRBJ2-5,CASSRGAEQETQYF,TGTGCCAGCAGCCGAGGGGCAGAGCAAGAGACCCAGTACTTC
few,TRBV11-2,TRBD1,TRBJ1-3,CASRTGTGDRNTIYF,TGTGCCAGCAGAACAGGGACAGGGGACCGAAACACCATATATTTT
many,TRBV6-5,TRBD1,TRBJ1-6,CASRNRGYNSPLHF,TGTGCCAGCAGGAACAGGGGGTACAATTCACCCCTCCACTTT
many,TRBV28,-,TRBJ2-7,CATDGTYEQYF,TGTGCCACAGACGGAACCTACGAGCAGTACTTC
few,TRBV10-3,TRBD2,TRBJ2-3,CAITRTSGTSTDTQYF,TGTGCCATCACCCGGACTAGCGGAACTAGCACAGATACGCAGTATTTT
few,TRBV27,-,TRBJ1-1,CASPSTEAFF,TGTGCCAGCCCGTCAACGGAAGCTTTCTTT
-,TRBV11-1,TRBD2,TRBJ2-2,CASSFKRGAPNTGELFF,TGTGCCAGCAGCTTCAAGCGGGGGGCCCCGAACACCGGGGAGCTGTTTTTT
-,TRBV12-5,TRBD1,TRBJ2-5,CASGPRTGRGQETQYF,TGTGCTAGTGGTCCCAGGACAGGACGGGGCCAAGAGACCCAGTACTTC
many,TRBV5-1,-,TRBJ2-5,CASSRAQETQYF,TGCGCCAGCAGCAGGGCTCAAGAGACCCAGTACTTC
-,TRBV6-2/TRBV6-3,TRBD2,TRBJ2-4,CASSISGGASPNLNIQYF,TGTGCCAGCAGTATTAGCGGGGGGGCATCCCCAAACCTGAACATTCAGTACTTC
-,TRBV12-3/TRBV12-4,TRBD1,TRBJ2-7,CASSAGQGGYEQYF,TGTGCCAGCAGCGCGGGACAGGGAGGCTACGAGCAGTACTTC
-,TRBV10-3,-,TRBJ2-7,CAISESRDADYEQYF,TGTGCCATCAGTGAGTCGAGGGACGCAGACTACGAGCAGTACTTC
many,TRBV7-8,-,TRBJ2-5,CASSFPRGLGETQYF,TGTGCCAGCAGCTTTCCGCGGGGGCTTGGAGAGACCCAGTACTTC
few,TRBV28,-,TRBJ1-5,CASSLQGLEHF,TGTGCCAGCAGTTTGCAGGGATTGGAGCATTTT